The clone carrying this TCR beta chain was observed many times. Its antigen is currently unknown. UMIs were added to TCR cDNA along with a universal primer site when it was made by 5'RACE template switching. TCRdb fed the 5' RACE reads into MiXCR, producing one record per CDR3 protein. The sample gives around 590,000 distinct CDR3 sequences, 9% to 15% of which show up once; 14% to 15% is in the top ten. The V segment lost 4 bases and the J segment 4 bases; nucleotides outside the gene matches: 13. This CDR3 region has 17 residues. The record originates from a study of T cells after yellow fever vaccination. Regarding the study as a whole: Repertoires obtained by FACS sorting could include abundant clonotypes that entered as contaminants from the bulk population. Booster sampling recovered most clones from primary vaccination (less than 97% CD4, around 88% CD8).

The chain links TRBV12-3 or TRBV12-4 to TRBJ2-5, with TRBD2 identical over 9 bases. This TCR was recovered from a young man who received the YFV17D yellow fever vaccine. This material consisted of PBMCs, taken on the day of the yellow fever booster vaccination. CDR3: CASSSLSGRTGGETQYF. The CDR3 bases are TGTGCCAGCAGTTCTCTTAGCGGGAGAACGGGAGGAGAGACCCAGTACTTC.